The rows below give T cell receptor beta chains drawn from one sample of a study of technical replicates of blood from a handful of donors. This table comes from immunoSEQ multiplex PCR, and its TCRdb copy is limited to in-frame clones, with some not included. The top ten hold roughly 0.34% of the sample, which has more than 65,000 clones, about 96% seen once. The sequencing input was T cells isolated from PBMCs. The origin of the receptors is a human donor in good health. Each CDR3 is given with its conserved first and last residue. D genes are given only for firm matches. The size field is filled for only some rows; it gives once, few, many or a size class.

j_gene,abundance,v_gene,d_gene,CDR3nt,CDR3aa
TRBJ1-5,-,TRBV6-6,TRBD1,TGTGCCAGCAGTTACTCGGACAGGGGGCATCAGCCCCAGCATTTT,CASSYSDRGHQPQHF
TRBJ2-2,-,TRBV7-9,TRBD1,TGTGCCAGCAGCTTCTGGACAGGGGAGGGCCCCGGGGAGCTGTTTTTT,CASSFWTGEGPGELFF
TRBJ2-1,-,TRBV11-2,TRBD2,TGTGCCAGCAGTCCGGGGGGAGATGAGCAGTTCTTC,CASSPGGDEQFF
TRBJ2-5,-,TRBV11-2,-,TGTGCCAGCAGCATAGGAGTCCAAGAGACCCAGTACTTC,CASSIGVQETQYF
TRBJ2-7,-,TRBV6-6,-,TGTGCCAGCAGTCCCCAGGCCTCCTACGAGCAGTACTTC,CASSPQASYEQYF
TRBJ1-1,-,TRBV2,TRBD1,TGTGCCACCAAGGGGGCACTCAACACTGAAGCTTTCTTT,CATKGALNTEAFF
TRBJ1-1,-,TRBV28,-,TGTGCCAGCAGAATAGGGGGGGCTGAAGCTTTCTTT,CASRIGGAEAFF
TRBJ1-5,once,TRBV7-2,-,TGTGCCAGCAGCCCAAGGCAGGGAAGGCAGCCCCAGCATTTT,CASSPRQGRQPQHF
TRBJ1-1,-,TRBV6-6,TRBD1,TGTGCCAGCACCAGGGGGATGTCTGAAGCTTTCTTT,CASTRGMSEAFF
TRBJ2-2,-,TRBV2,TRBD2,TGTGCCAGCAGTCATCTAGGGACTAGCGGGAGTTGGAGAACCGGGGAGCTGTTTTTT,CASSHLGTSGSWRTGELFF
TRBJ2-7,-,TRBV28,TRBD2,TGTGCCAGCAGTACACCCGGGACTAGCATCAACGAGCAGTACTTC,CASSTPGTSINEQYF
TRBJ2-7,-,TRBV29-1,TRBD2,TGCAGCGCCGCAGGGGGAGAGGGGACTAGCGGGAGTAGATACCACGAGCAGTACTTC,CSAAGGEGTSGSRYHEQYF
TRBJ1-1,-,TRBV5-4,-,TGTGCCAGCAGCCGGCCTCCGGGGTACGGGAAGAACACTGAAGCTTTCTTT,CASSRPPGYGKNTEAFF
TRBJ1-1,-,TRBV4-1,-,TGCGCCAGCAGCCGTTGGACAAGGGTTGCGAACACTGAAGCTTTCTTT,CASSRWTRVANTEAFF
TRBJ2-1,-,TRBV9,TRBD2,TGTGCCAGCAGCGTAGCGTCCCTAGCGGGACCCGATGAGCAGTTCTTC,CASSVASLAGPDEQFF
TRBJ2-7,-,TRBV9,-,TGTGCCAGCAGCCCTGGAGGCTACGAGCAGTACTTC,CASSPGGYEQYF
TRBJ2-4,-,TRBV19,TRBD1,TGTGCCAGTAGTCCATCGACAGGGGCCGGCAAAAACATTCAGTACTTC,CASSPSTGAGKNIQYF
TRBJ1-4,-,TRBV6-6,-,TGTGCCAGCACCCAGCGAGGCTGGAATGAAAAACTGTTTTTT,CASTQRGWNEKLFF
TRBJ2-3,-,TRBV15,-,TGTGCCACCAGCAGAGATGAACTCGACAGGAATACCGTGCTCACAGATACGCAGTATTTT,CATSRDELDRNTVLTDTQYF
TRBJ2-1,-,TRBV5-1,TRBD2,TGCGCCAGCAGCTCTTTAGCGGGAGGAAAGAATGAGCAGTTCTTC,CASSSLAGGKNEQFF
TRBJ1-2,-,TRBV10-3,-,TGTGCCATCAGTGCGAGGGAGGGTAGCTATGGCTACACCTTC,CAISAREGSYGYTF
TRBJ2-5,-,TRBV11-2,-,TGTGCCAGCAGCTTAGGGTCATTGAGGGTCCAAGAGACCCAGTACTTC,CASSLGSLRVQETQYF
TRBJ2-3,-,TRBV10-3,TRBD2,TGTGCCATCTCTAGCGGGACTAGCACAGATACGCAGTATTTT,CAISSGTSTDTQYF
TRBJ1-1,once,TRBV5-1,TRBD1,TGCGCCAGCAGCTTGAGGGGGCGAAACACTGAAGCTTTCTTT,CASSLRGRNTEAFF
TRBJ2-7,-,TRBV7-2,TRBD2,TGTGCCAGCAGCTTGTATGGGGGAGGGATTCCCTACGAGCAGTACTTC,CASSLYGGGIPYEQYF
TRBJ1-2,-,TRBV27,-,TGTGCCAGCAGTTTGGGTGGGAGCTATGGCTACACCTTC,CASSLGGSYGYTF
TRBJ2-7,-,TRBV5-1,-,TGCGCCAGCAGCTTGGATGCGTTACAGTACTTC,CASSLDALQYF
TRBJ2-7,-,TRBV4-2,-,TGTGCCAGCAGCCAAGAGGGCTATGTAACCTACGAGCAGTACTTC,CASSQEGYVTYEQYF
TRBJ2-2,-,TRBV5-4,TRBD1,TGTGCCAGCAGCCCGGGACAGATCACCGGGGAGCTGTTTTTT,CASSPGQITGELFF
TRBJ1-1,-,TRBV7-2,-,TGTGCCAGCAGCCCCCAAGGCGCAGGGGTGAGGACTGAAGCTTTCTTT,CASSPQGAGVRTEAFF
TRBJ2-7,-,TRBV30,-,TGTGCCTGGTCCGGGATCTCCTACGAGCAGTACTTC,CAWSGISYEQYF
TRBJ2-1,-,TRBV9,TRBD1,TGTGCCAGCAGTACGTACCATCAGGGGGCCTACAATGAGCAGTTCTTC,CASSTYHQGAYNEQFF
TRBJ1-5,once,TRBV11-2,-,TGTGCCAGCAGCTCGACAGGAAATCAGCCCCAGCATTTT,CASSSTGNQPQHF
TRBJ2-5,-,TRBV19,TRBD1,TGTGCCAGTAGTATAAACAGGGGAATAGAGACCCAGTACTTC,CASSINRGIETQYF
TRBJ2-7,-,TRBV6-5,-,TGTGCCAGCAGTTACGGGGGAGGAAACGAGCAGTACTTC,CASSYGGGNEQYF
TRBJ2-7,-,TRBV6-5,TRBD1,TGTGCCAGCAGCTGGGACAGCTCCTACGAGCAGTACTTC,CASSWDSSYEQYF
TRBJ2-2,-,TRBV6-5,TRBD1,TGTGCCAGCAGTTACGGCGGACAGGGGTCCGGGGAGCTGTTTTTT,CASSYGGQGSGELFF
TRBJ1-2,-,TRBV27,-,TGTGCCAGCAGCCTAACCCAGGGCCACTATGGCTACACCTTC,CASSLTQGHYGYTF
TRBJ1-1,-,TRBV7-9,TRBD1,TGTGCCAGCAGACAAGGGACAGGGAACACTGAAGCTTTCTTT,CASRQGTGNTEAFF
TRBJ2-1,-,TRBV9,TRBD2,TGTGCCAGCAGTAGCGGGACCTACAATGAGCAGTTCTTC,CASSSGTYNEQFF
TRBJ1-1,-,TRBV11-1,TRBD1,TGTGCCAGCAGCCTTGGGACAGGCACTGAAGCTTTCTTT,CASSLGTGTEAFF
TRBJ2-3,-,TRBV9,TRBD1,TGTGCCAGCAGCGCGGACAGGGCAGCAGATACGCAGTATTTT,CASSADRAADTQYF
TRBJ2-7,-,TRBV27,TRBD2,TGTGCCAGCAGTTTATTAGCTAGCGGGAGTAACGAGCAGTACTTC,CASSLLASGSNEQYF